This TCR beta chain was identified during a study of CD4 T cells in relation to SARS-CoV-2 and coronaviruses. Here immunoSEQ multiplex PCR was the method, and the copy in TCRdb shows in-frame clones only, minus some. The repertoire has around 31,000 clones, about three quarters of them found once; the top ten carry 9% to 15%. Before the COVID-19 pandemic, during about 2011-2019, CD4+ T cells were taken from unexposed donors. After 10 to 11 days of culture, CD4+ T cells were isolated. Unexposed-donor CD4+ T cells were probed with SARS-CoV-2 S/N and four cold-coronavirus spikes, cells permitting. A word on this clone: Its antigen is not known.

In germline, CDR1 is LGHDT, CDR2 YNNKEL (reference sequence). V trimming: 2 bases; J trimming: 5 bases; junction bases outside the gene matches: 10. The CDR3 is 16 amino acids. This chain links TRBV3-1 (or the pseudogene TRBV3-2) with TRBJ1-1; 8 nucleotides match TRBD1. The sequenced sample was CD4+ T cells from PBMCs, cultured in vitro. The sequence came from a human donor in good health. The CDR3 loop reads CASSQMNTGGGTEAFF. As DNA, the CDR3 is TGTGCCAGCAGCCAAATGAATACAGGGGGAGGGACTGAAGCTTTCTTT.